What follows are 8 T cell receptor beta chains derived from one specimen sequenced in a study of blood T cells in healthy people across ages (dated by TCRdb to the mid-2010s). Libraries were built with 5' RACE. The sequencing machine was an Illumina HiSeq 2500. A second 7 to 11 cycle PCR used a sample-barcoded 5' primer and a J-beta primer mix. TCRdb reran the public reads through fastp at Q25 and MiXCR, keeping productive beta chains. A single entry per CDR3 protein holds the most common genes and DNA from its merged rows. The sample table contains fewer than 2,000,000 distinct CDR3 sequences; only one count was recorded for roughly a third of them. The ten most abundant clones make up around 10% of the sample. The specimen was blood. These receptors all come from a woman in her 30s in good health.

The chain carries TRBV20-1 and TRBJ2-6; the D is unclear. V lost 5 bases to trimming and J lost 1 base, with 12 bases between them. This CDR3 has 15 amino acids. Germline V gene lookup returns CDR1 DFQATT and CDR2 SNEGSKA (reference sequence). This chain's CDR3 is CSAWRDNSGANVLTF. For the CDR3, the DNA is TGCAGTGCTTGGCGCGACAATTCTGGGGCCAACGTCCTGACTTTC.

The V call is TRBV7-9, the J call TRBJ2-1; 10 bases line up with TRBD1. V dropped 5 bases and J dropped 4; count of bases not matched to a gene: 11. The CDR3 length is 17 residues. Germline-derived CDR1 and CDR2 are SEHNR and FQNEAQ (reference sequence). This CDR3 reads CASSLGQGPLVYNEQFF. Here the CDR3 DNA reads TGTGCCAGCAGCCTGGGACAGGGGCCCCTGGTATACAATGAGCAGTTCTTC.

There are a few counts of this clonotype. This chain uses TRBV15 with TRBJ2-6; no reliable D call. This CDR3 is 13 amino acids long. Germline CDR1 LNHNV, CDR2 YYDKDF (reference sequence). V was trimmed by 3 bases and J by 4 bases, leaving 4 bases between them. CDR3 region: CATSSDGANVLTF. The DNA for the CDR3 is TGTGCCACCAGCAGCGACGGGGCCAACGTCCTGACTTTC.

Comments on this clonotype: A much larger clone lies a single base off, so this may be a read error. This chain uses TRBV18 with TRBJ2-7; perhaps TRBD1 as D (6 bases). The germline V and J ends were trimmed by 8 bases and 6 bases, with 8 bases remaining between them. The germline gives CDR1 KGHSH, CDR2 LQKENI. This CDR3 has 10 amino acids. In DNA form, the CDR3 reads TGTGCCAGCCCAGGGGCCGAGCAGTACTTC. The encoded protein is CASPGAEQYF. Complete variable domain (other parts from reference TRBV18 and TRBJ2-7): NAGVMQNPRHLVRRRGQEARLRCSPMKGHSHVYWYRQLPEEGLKFMVYLQKENIIDESGMPKERFSAEFPKEGPSILRIQQVVRGDSAAYFCASPGAEQYFGPGTRLTVT.

In this sample, this clonotype turned up a few times. V and J are TRBV2 and TRBJ2-2; 7 bases match TRBD1. The V gene's germline CDR1 is SNHLY and CDR2 FYNNEI. The CDR3 totals 17 residues. Unmatched junction bases numbered 10, after V lost 6 bases and J lost 0 bases. The CDR3 DNA reads as TGTGCCAGCAGGGCGACAGGGCACACTACGAACACCGGGGAGCTGTTTTTT. This gives the protein CASRATGHTTNTGELFF.

This clonotype was counted between two and nine times. J is TRBJ1-5 and V is TRBV7-8; D gene uncertain. Trimming left V 4 bases short and J 5 bases short, with 9 bases between. The germline V gene encodes CDR1 SGHVS and CDR2 FQNEAQ. The length of the CDR3 is 13 residues. The CDR3 nucleotides are TGTGCCAGCAGCTACCGGGAGGATCAGCCCCAGCATTTT. It codes for CASSYREDQPQHF. Full variable domain (missing parts from reference TRBV7-8 and TRBJ1-5): GAGVSQSPRYKVAKRGQDVALRCDPISGHVSLFWYQQALGQGPEFLTYFQNEAQLDKSGLPSDRFFAERPEGSVSTLKIQRTQQEDSAVYLCASSYREDQPQHFGDGTRLSIL.

The J gene is TRBJ1-2, the V gene TRBV29-1, with D possibly TRBD1 on 5 matching bases. The germline V and J ends were trimmed by 5 bases and 2 bases, with 15 bases remaining between them. The CDR3 is 14 amino acids. Germline values: CDR1 SQVTM, CDR2 ANQGSEA. CDR3 nucleotide sequence: TGCAGCGTTAAATGGGCGGAGGGGAACTATGGCTACACCTTC. The encoded protein is CSVKWAEGNYGYTF.

The rearrangement links TRBV9 to TRBJ2-3; D unresolved. V gave up 0 bases and J gave up 4 bases, with 12 bases separating them. The CDR3 is made up of 15 amino acids. Germline V gene data show CDR1 as SGDLS and CDR2 as YYNGEE. This chain's CDR3 is CASSVASRSPDTQYF. CDR3 DNA sequence: TGTGCCAGCAGCGTAGCGTCTAGGAGTCCAGATACGCAGTATTTT.